This TCR beta chain was captured in a study of T cell changes during pregnancy in multiple sclerosis. Profiled with immunoSEQ multiplex PCR; TCRdb holds only in-frame clones, not every one. The profile shows about 60,000 clones, roughly 92% of them singletons. CDR1 is SNHLY and CDR2 is FYNNEI in the germline V gene. This CDR3 region has 14 residues. Trimming pared 4 bases from V and 4 bases from J, leaving 11 bases between. The sample in question was peripheral blood, obtained in the first trimester of pregnancy. The rearrangement joins TRBV2 to TRBJ1-3, with D perhaps matching TRBD1 (6 bases). The TCR originated in a female donor with multiple sclerosis, enrolled in a pregnancy study. The chain's CDR3 is CASSVQGGGNTIYF. CDR3 bases: TGTGCCAGCAGTGTACAGGGTGGAGGAAACACCATATATTTT.